This TCR beta chain was retrieved from a study of T cells in Graves' hyperthyroidism and ophthalmopathy. From RNA transcripts, TCR beta CDR3 regions were amplified. The study used the HTBI primer set for a first-round RT-PCR of the TCR CDR3. TCRdb recomputed calls from the multiplex PCR reads with MiXCR, one row per CDR3 protein. The sample records fewer than 450,000 distinct CDR3 sequences, about a sixth being singletons. CDR1 is SEHNR, CDR2 FQNEAQ, per germline (reference sequence). The V end was cut by 4 bases, the J end by 6 bases, with 15 bases between. CDR3 length equals 14 residues. This clonotype was obtained from a woman in her thirties with Graves' hyperthyroidism that later progressed to Graves' ophthalmopathy. This chain uses TRBV7-9 with TRBJ1-1; perhaps TRBD1 as D (5 bases). The sequenced sample was blood. The CDR3 nucleotides read TGTGCCAGCAGCTCGGGCCTGGGGACGGCTGAAGCTTTCTTT. This sequence encodes CASSSGLGTAEAFF.